This is a list of T cell receptor beta chains from one sample in a study of blood T cell repertoires in COVID-19. Method: immunoSEQ multiplex PCR; TCRdb's copy keeps in-frame clones and lacks some. The table has around 190,000 clones, about nine tenths seen once. Material: PBMCs or T cells enriched from blood (not recorded which). The origin of the receptors is a woman between 18 and 29 years old who had recovered from COVID-19. The CDR3 runs from the conserved cysteine through the conserved F or W. D genes are given only for firm matches. Size tells how often a clone was seen (once, few, many) or the class of an expanded clone, and some rows leave it out.

>.|TRBD1|TRBV13|TRBJ1-1
CASSLRTGLIFGAFF
TGTGCCAGCAGCTTAAGGACAGGCCTTATTTTCGGGGCTTTCTTT
>.|.|TRBV30|TRBJ2-7
CAWSVISYEQYF
TGTGCCTGGAGTGTAATATCCTACGAGCAGTACTTC
>.|TRBD1|TRBV2|TRBJ1-1
CASQGQMNTEAFF
TGTGCCAGCCAGGGACAGATGAACACTGAAGCTTTCTTT
>.|TRBD1|TRBV27|TRBJ2-2
CASSLERGPTGELFF
TGTGCCAGCAGTTTGGAAAGGGGGCCCACCGGGGAGCTGTTTTTT
>.|.|TRBV27|TRBJ1-1
CASSLGPALVPEAFF
TGTGCCAGCAGTTTAGGGCCGGCTCTCGTTCCTGAAGCTTTCTTT
>.|TRBD2|TRBV19|TRBJ2-4
CASRGGLGNIQYF
TGTGCCAGTAGAGGAGGACTAGGAAACATTCAGTACTTC
>.|.|TRBV15|TRBJ1-1
CATSRGRVDKNTEAFF
TGTGCCACCAGCAGAGGAAGGGTGGACAAGAACACTGAAGCTTTCTTT
>.|.|TRBV9|TRBJ2-7
CASSVELPEYF
TGTGCCAGCAGCGTAGAACTGCCGGAGTACTTC
>.|.|TRBV19|TRBJ1-1
CASSLTGFWTEAFF
TGTGCCAGTAGTCTTACAGGGTTTTGGACTGAAGCTTTCTTT
>once|.|TRBV5-1|TRBJ1-5
CASSFWALAGAHNQPQHF
TGCGCCAGCAGCTTTTGGGCGTTGGCAGGGGCCCACAATCAGCCCCAGCATTTT
>.|.|TRBV7-9|TRBJ1-1
CASSSPQGTADTEAFF
TGTGCCAGCAGCTCACCCCAGGGGACGGCGGACACTGAAGCTTTCTTT
>.|TRBD1|TRBV5-4|TRBJ1-1
CASSHPPTGMNTEAFF
TGTGCCAGCAGCCACCCCCCGACAGGGATGAACACTGAAGCTTTCTTT
>.|TRBD1|TRBV6-5|TRBJ1-2
CASSTGTGSGGYTF
TGTGCCAGCAGCACCGGGACAGGGAGTGGCGGCTACACCTTC
>.|TRBD2|TRBV7-2|TRBJ2-1
CASSSLAGSNNEQFF
TGTGCCAGCAGCAGCCTAGCGGGGTCGAACAATGAGCAGTTCTTC
>.|TRBD1|TRBV7-7|TRBJ2-5
CASSSGTGGPETQYF
TGTGCTAGCAGCTCAGGGACAGGGGGCCCGGAGACCCAGTACTTC